This record covers a single T cell receptor (beta chain). Vbeta (60) and Jbeta (13) primers were used in the PCR. In the original workflow: In a later analysis, of around 83 million unique beta chains, roughly 11 million appeared in at least two donors. This table comes from immunoSEQ multiplex PCR, and its TCRdb copy is limited to in-frame clones, with some not included. V, J and clone size are taken as reported in that table, and D and trimming were inferred from the DNA itself. The sample carries roughly 100,000 clones, more than 60% recorded once. Although they were nominally healthy when sampled, donors likely had unrecorded immune exposures. These data belong to a study of cytomegalovirus exposure and HLA in healthy donors. As for the study in general: T cells numbering around 180 million yielded 90 million to 140 million unique TCR beta sequences in an earlier analysis.

J gave up 7 bases and V 3 bases, and 14 bases lay outside the gene matches. The germline V gene encodes CDR1 SGDLS and CDR2 YYNGEE. The CDR3 has 16 amino acids. The rearrangement uses TRBV9 and TRBJ2-3, with 7 bases identical to TRBD1. The clonotype was recovered from a male donor in good health and CMV-seronegative. Sequences were obtained from PBMCs. The CDR3 region has the DNA TGTGCCAGCAGCGAGGGGGCTCCCCAATCGGGTAATACGCAGTATTTT. Residues: CASSEGAPQSGNTQYF.